The 15 T cell receptor beta chains below come from one sample, sequenced in a study of cytomegalovirus exposure and HLA in healthy donors. The PCR had 60 Vbeta and 13 Jbeta primers. TCRdb's copy holds only in-frame clones and misses some; the assay was immunoSEQ multiplex PCR. This table holds fewer than 200,000 clones, 75% to 85% found once. Sequencing was done on a sample of PBMCs. The receptors shown here come from a woman in her twenties or thirties in good health and CMV-seronegative.

The chain recombines TRBV11-3 with TRBJ2-5; 9 bases match TRBD1. The better agreement between TRBJ2-7 and the DNA end casts doubt on the J call. CDR1 is SGHNT, CDR2 YENEEA, per germline. The CDR3 runs to 16 residues. CDR3 DNA: TGTGCCAGCAGCCCTGGGACAGGGAGGAGGGCCTACGAGCAGTACTTC. Translated: CASSPGTGRRAYEQYF.

The rearrangement joins TRBV29-1 to TRBJ2-7, with TRBD2 matching 13 bases. Germline values: CDR1 SQVTM, CDR2 ANQGSEA. V lost 1 base and J lost 3; bases outside the gene matches: 9. This CDR3 region has 17 residues. The CDR3 reads CSVEGTGTSGNFYEQYF. The CDR3 region has the DNA TGCAGCGTTGAAGGTACCGGGACTAGCGGGAATTTCTACGAGCAGTACTTC.

This chain joins TRBV10-1 and TRBJ2-2; D is possibly TRBD2 (5 bases). Trimming took 4 bases from V and 4 from J, leaving 10 bases between them. Germline CDR1 reads WNHNN; CDR2 reads SYGVQD (reference sequence). The CDR3 is 14 amino acids. The CDR3, as DNA: TGCGCCAGCAGTGTCCGAGGGTTCACCGGGGAGCTGTTTTTT. This translates into CASSVRGFTGELFF.

V usage is TRBV28 and J usage is TRBJ2-3, with 16 bases identical to TRBD2. V shed 6 bases and J 9 bases; nucleotides not matched to a gene: 12. Germline V gives CDR1 MDHEN, CDR2 SYDVKM. The CDR3 runs to 17 residues. CDR3 amino acids: CASRRKGLAGGPRTQYF. CDR3 nucleotides: TGTGCCAGCAGACGTAAGGGACTAGCGGGGGGGCCTAGGACGCAGTATTTT.

This chain joins TRBV7-9 and TRBJ1-4, with TRBD1 matching 10 bases. Germline CDR1 reads SEHNR; CDR2 reads FQNEAQ (reference sequence). V lost 0 bases to trimming and J lost 10 bases; unmatched junction nucleotides: 5. The CDR3 is made up of 15 amino acids. The DNA for the CDR3 is TGTGCCAGCAGCTTAGCCGGGACAGGGGAGGGAAAACTGTTTTTT. Translating gives CASSLAGTGEGKLFF.

The V and J genes are TRBV10-3 and TRBJ1-1, with D perhaps TRBD1 (5 bases). Deletions cut 6 bases from V and 1 base from J, with 9 bases between. Germline CDR1 and CDR2: ENHRY and SYGVKD. CDR3 size: 13 residues. CDR3 region: CAIRQEQNTEAFF. In DNA, the CDR3 is TGTGCCATCAGACAGGAGCAGAACACTGAAGCTTTCTTT.

V is TRBV6-1 and J is TRBJ1-3, with 7 bases identical to TRBD1. Germline V lookup: CDR1 MNHNS, CDR2 SASEGT. The CDR3 has 14 residues. After removal of 6 bases from V and 2 bases from J, the junction contained 4 bases not matched to a gene. Here the CDR3 DNA reads TGTGCCAGCAGGATGACAGGGACTGGAAACACCATATATTTT. Translated: CASRMTGTGNTIYF.

The chain couples TRBV4-3 to TRBJ2-6; D is unclear. The CDR3 runs to 15 residues. V lost 1 base to trimming and J lost 0 bases, with 4 bases between them. The V gene's germline CDR1 is LGHNA and CDR2 YSLEER. CDR3 sequence: CASSQGSSGANVLTF. The CDR3 DNA sequence: TGCGCCAGCAGCCAAGGTAGCTCTGGGGCCAACGTCCTGACTTTC.

The chain has TRBV5-1 and TRBJ1-5, with 7 bases fitting TRBD1. This CDR3 has 14 residues. CDR1 is SGHRS, CDR2 YFSETQ, per germline. V shed 1 base and J 5 bases; nucleotides not matched to a gene: 3. In nucleotides, the CDR3 is TGCGCCAGCAGCTTGACAGGGGCGGATCAGCCCCAGCATTTT. It specifies CASSLTGADQPQHF.

This clone was seen a single time. The chain carries TRBV28 and TRBJ2-7; the match to TRBD2 covers 9 bases. V lost 2 bases and J lost 2; bases outside the gene matches: 1. The CDR3 contains 14 residues. Germline assignment: CDR1 MDHEN and CDR2 SYDVKM. The CDR3 here is CASSLGGRAYEQYF. Written as DNA, the CDR3 is TGTGCCAGCAGTTTAGGCGGGAGGGCCTACGAGCAGTACTTC.

V is TRBV4-3 and J is TRBJ2-3; no definite D call. This CDR3 has 15 residues. Germline-derived CDR1 and CDR2 are LGHNA and YSLEER. Trimming shortened V by 0 bases and J by 2 bases, and 9 bases separated the two germline ends. CDR3 DNA: TGCGCCAGCAGCCAAGATGCCAGGTACACAGATACGCAGTATTTT. It translates to CASSQDARYTDTQYF.

The chain joins TRBV7-6 to TRBJ2-3; 7 bases map to TRBD1. The CDR3 consists of 17 residues. Germline V gene sequence: CDR1 SGHVS, CDR2 FNYEAQ. Germline trimming cut 5 bases from V and 0 bases from J; bases unmatched to any gene: 11. The DNA for the CDR3 is TGTGCCAGCAGCCCAAAGGTGACAGGGTCTAGCACAGATACGCAGTATTTT. Amino acid sequence: CASSPKVTGSSTDTQYF.

The rearrangement uses TRBV27 and TRBJ1-4; 9 nucleotides agree with TRBD1. The CDR3 totals 15 residues. The trim removed 8 bases at V and 7 bases at J, leaving 11 bases unmatched. CDR1 MNHEY and CDR2 SMNVEV come from the germline V gene (reference sequence). CDR3 nucleotides: TGTGCCAGCGCTTTAGGAGGGACAGGGTCTGAAAAACTGTTTTTT. This gives the protein CASALGGTGSEKLFF. The entire variable domain, with the rest obtained from reference TRBV27 and TRBJ1-4, is as follows: EAQVTQNPRYLITVTGKKLTVTCSQNMNHEYMSWYRQDPGLGLRQIYYSMNVEVTDKGDVPEGYKVSRKEKRNFPLILESPSPNQTSLYFCASALGGTGSEKLFFGSGTQLSVL.

The chain has TRBV29-1 and TRBJ2-3; no clear D. The germline V gene has CDR1 SQVTM and CDR2 ANQGSEA. V lost 4 bases, J lost 0 bases, and 8 bases lay in between. The CDR3 covers 13 residues. Here the CDR3 reads CSVVISSTDTQYF. CDR3 bases: TGCAGCGTTGTTATCTCTAGCACAGATACGCAGTATTTT.

This sequence joins TRBV6-1 and TRBJ1-6, with D unclear. V was cut by 3 bases and J by 5 bases, with 11 bases left in between. The germline gives CDR1 MNHNS, CDR2 SASEGT. The CDR3 contains 15 residues. The CDR3 DNA reads as TGTGCCAGCAGTGACCAGACACAGAATAATTCACCCCTCCACTTT. Protein sequence: CASSDQTQNNSPLHF.